This TCR beta chain was profiled in a study of T cell responses to AZD1222 COVID-19 vaccine. Only one count was recorded for this clone. Some second doses came at about 4 weeks and others at about 12 weeks; these were pooled. Measured with immunoSEQ multiplex PCR; TCRdb has only the in-frame clones, and not every one. The table includes 140,000 to 150,000 clones, roughly 86% detected once. CDR3 length: 16 residues. V was pared by 5 bases and J by 0 bases, with 4 bases of the junction left unmatched. CDR1 is SNHLY and CDR2 is FYNNEI in the germline V gene. The chain uses TRBV2 and TRBJ2-6, with 7 bases matching TRBD1. The origin of this receptor is an adult who received the AZD1222 COVID-19 vaccine. Material: peripheral blood, obtained 28 days after the second AZD1222 dose. The CDR3 loop reads CASSLQGPSGANVLTF. CDR3 DNA: TGTGCCAGCAGTCTACAGGGGCCCTCTGGGGCCAACGTCCTGACTTTC.